The 23 T cell receptor beta chains given below trace back to one sample, sequenced in a study of blood T cell repertoires in COVID-19 (dated by TCRdb to the early 2020s). Library creation used the immunoSEQ multiplex PCR assay. TCRdb retrieved this table from immuneACCESS and kept in-frame rearrangements only. Not all clones are present; in checked studies, unresolved V genes account for under half, and no reason is known for the remainder. The sample contains fewer than 500,000 clones, over 85% of them found a single time. The ten largest make up approximately 0.92% of the sample. Sequencing used peripheral blood. The receptors originated from a man younger than 35 with COVID-19, enrolled during active disease.

The rearrangement uses TRBV4-2 and TRBJ1-6, with TRBD1 identical over 11 bases. The V and J ends lost 1 base and 7 bases, in that order; junction bases with no gene match: 3. CDR3 length equals 16 residues. The V gene's germline CDR1 is LGHNA and CDR2 YNFKEQ. For the CDR3, the DNA is TGTGCCAGCAGCCAAGGGGACAGGGGGTCAAATTCACCCCTCCACTTT. It is translated as CASSQGDRGSNSPLHF.

The rearrangement links TRBV7-2 to TRBJ2-1; D unresolved. The CDR3 spans 13 residues. Trimming removed 1 base from V and 4 bases from J, with 5 bases in between. Looked up from germline, CDR1 is SGHTA and CDR2 is FQGNSA. The CDR3 bases are TGTGCCAGCAGCTTAGGTACTTACAATGAGCAGTTCTTC. Translated: CASSLGTYNEQFF.

The genes are TRBV6-4 and TRBJ2-1; the match to TRBD2 covers 11 bases. The junction had 0 bases not matched to a gene; V was cut back by 4 bases and J by 4 bases. Germline loops: CDR1 MRHNA, CDR2 SNTAGT. This CDR3 region has 14 residues. The CDR3 DNA follows: TGTGCCAGCAGTGGACTAGCGGGGTACAATGAGCAGTTCTTC. The encoded protein is CASSGLAGYNEQFF.

This chain links TRBV24-1 with TRBJ2-5; a possible D gene is TRBD1 (6 bases). V gave up 0 bases and J gave up 5 bases, with 12 bases separating them. The CDR3 covers 15 residues. The germline CDR1 and CDR2 sequences are KGHDR and SFDVKD. The DNA of the CDR3 is TGTGCCACCAGTGATTTGTCCAGGGGAGTCGAGACCCAGTACTTC. Protein sequence: CATSDLSRGVETQYF.

The chain links TRBV3-1 (or the pseudogene TRBV3-2) to TRBJ1-2; no firm D call. The CDR3 covers 14 residues. In germline, CDR1 is LGHDT, CDR2 YNNKEL (reference sequence). Trimming removed 5 bases at V and 0 bases at J, with 10 bases between. Here the CDR3 DNA reads TGTGCCAGCAGCGACGAGGGAGCTAACTATGGCTACACCTTC. Protein: CASSDEGANYGYTF.

The chain couples TRBV28 to TRBJ1-1; the match to TRBD1 covers 7 bases. CDR1 and CDR2 from the germline V gene are MDHEN and SYDVKM. Trimming at V came to 6 bases and at J to 4 bases, leaving 5 bases not matched to a gene. CDR3 size: 13 residues. The CDR3 coding sequence is TGTGCCAGCAGCCCCGGACAGGCCACTGAAGCTTTCTTT. Translation: CASSPGQATEAFF.

V is TRBV7-2 and J is TRBJ2-2; a weak D match, TRBD2 (5 bases). Germline V gene sequence: CDR1 SGHTA, CDR2 FQGNSA. This CDR3 comprises 14 residues. With 10 bases removed from V and 5 bases from J, the gap between germline ends came to 17 bases. The CDR3 bases are TGTGCCACTCAGAGGGTATTGGGGACCGGGGAGCTGTTTTTT. It translates to CATQRVLGTGELFF.

The chain is built from TRBV19 and TRBJ1-1; 8 bases are a match to TRBD1. The CDR3 has 14 amino acids. Germline-derived CDR1 and CDR2 are LNHDA and SQIVND (reference sequence). Trimming cost V 5 bases and J 6 bases; bases outside gene matches: 8. The CDR3 is CASSLQGASAEAFF. Written as DNA, the CDR3 is TGTGCCAGTAGTCTCCAGGGGGCGTCGGCTGAAGCTTTCTTT.

This chain links TRBV5-1 with TRBJ2-7; D perhaps matches TRBD1 (8 bases). Trimming left V 3 bases short and J 3 bases short, with 22 bases between. The CDR3 loop spans 17 amino acids. Germline V gene lookup returns CDR1 SGHRS and CDR2 YFSETQ. CDR3: CASSYRGAQRDRYEQYF. The DNA for the CDR3 is TGCGCCAGCAGCTACAGGGGGGCTCAGCGGGACCGCTACGAGCAGTACTTC.

The chain couples TRBV27 to TRBJ2-7, with TRBD2 as a possible D gene (6 bases). Germline V gene sequence: CDR1 MNHEY, CDR2 SMNVEV (reference sequence). CDR3 length: 15 residues. Trimming cost V 0 bases and J 3 bases, with 12 bases left between them. In DNA, the CDR3 is TGTGCCAGCAGTTTATCAGGGAGGTCTTTCTACGAGCAGTACTTC. Amino acid sequence: CASSLSGRSFYEQYF.

The chain carries TRBV19 and TRBJ2-1; TRBD2 aligns across 8 bases. With V trimmed by 3 bases and J by 4 bases, 5 bases remained unmatched. The CDR3 sequence is 15 residues long. From germline, CDR1 is LNHDA and CDR2 SQIVND (reference sequence). DNA for the CDR3: TGTGCCAGTAGTATCGCCGGGGGGGTGTACAATGAGCAGTTCTTC. Its translation: CASSIAGGVYNEQFF.

The chain has TRBV7-2 and TRBJ2-5; D is undetermined. This CDR3 spans 12 amino acids. V was shortened by 3 bases and J by 5 bases, with 7 bases between the two germline ends. Germline assignment: CDR1 SGHTA and CDR2 FQGNSA. The CDR3 region has the DNA TGTGCCAGCAGCTTGAGTGAGGAGACCCAGTACTTC. Translation gives CASSLSEETQYF.

The chain couples TRBV15 to TRBJ1-5; 8 nucleotides match TRBD1. The germline CDR1 and CDR2 sequences are LNHNV and YYDKDF (reference sequence). V was clipped by 4 bases and J by 2 bases; unmatched bases: 4. This CDR3 has 15 amino acids. The CDR3 reads CATSNDRGGNQPQHF. The DNA for the CDR3 is TGTGCCACCAGCAACGACAGGGGCGGCAATCAGCCCCAGCATTTT. The entire variable domain, with the rest obtained from reference TRBV15 and TRBJ1-5, is as follows: DAMVIQNPRYQVTQFGKPVTLSCSQTLNHNVMYWYQQKSSQAPKLLFHYYDKDFNNEADTPDNFQSRRPNTSFCFLDIRSPGLGDTAMYLCATSNDRGGNQPQHFGDGTRLSIL.

The rearrangement joins TRBV7-9 to TRBJ2-1; D possibly corresponds to TRBD2 (7 bases). The length of the CDR3 is 16 residues. The V gene's germline CDR1 is SEHNR and CDR2 FQNEAQ (reference sequence). V was shortened by 2 bases and J by 0 bases, with 11 bases between the two germline ends. In DNA, the CDR3 is TGTGCCAGCAGCTTAAGTCGGGGGGCCTCCTACAATGAGCAGTTCTTC. As protein: CASSLSRGASYNEQFF.

Here the CDR3 reads CASRKQGGNYGGYTF. Here the CDR3 DNA reads TGTGCCAGCAGGAAACAGGGGGGAAATTATGGTGGCTACACCTTC. The chain combines TRBV6-5 with TRBJ1-2; 8 nucleotides line up with TRBD1. V shed 6 bases, J shed 7 bases, and the junction held 13 bases outside the gene matches. Germline V gene sequence: CDR1 MNHEY, CDR2 SVGAGI. The CDR3 covers 15 residues.

The chain recombines TRBV25-1 with TRBJ2-7; D not resolved. Germline values: CDR1 MGHDK, CDR2 SYGVNS. V dropped 3 bases and J dropped 0 bases, with 6 bases sitting between them. The CDR3 sequence is 13 residues long. CDR3 residues: CASSDANSYEQYF. In DNA, the CDR3 is TGTGCCAGCAGTGATGCTAACTCCTACGAGCAGTACTTC.

V is TRBV18 and J is TRBJ2-3; 13 bases line up with TRBD2. Germline trimming cut 5 bases from V and 2 bases from J; bases unmatched to any gene: 4. Germline-derived CDR1 and CDR2 are KGHSH and LQKENI. The CDR3 runs to 16 residues. The chain's CDR3 is CASSSGLAGATDTQYF. As DNA, the CDR3 is TGTGCCAGCTCATCAGGACTAGCGGGGGCCACAGATACGCAGTATTTT.

The V gene is TRBV6-6, the J gene TRBJ2-7; a possible D gene is TRBD2 (5 bases). Germline V gene lookup returns CDR1 MNHNY and CDR2 SVGAGI (reference sequence). Trimming cost V 5 bases and J 5 bases, with 10 bases left between them. The CDR3 spans 12 residues. CDR3 bases: TGTGCCAGCAGTGTCCGGGAACACGAGCAGTACTTC. The encoded protein is CASSVREHEQYF.

V gene TRBV10-3 combines with J gene TRBJ2-3; TRBD2 aligns across 9 bases. The CDR3 runs 15 residues. Unmatched junction bases numbered 2, after V lost 2 bases and J lost 2 bases. Germline V lookup: CDR1 ENHRY, CDR2 SYGVKD. The DNA for the CDR3 is TGTGCCATCAGTGAGAGACTAGCGGACACAGATACGCAGTATTTT. This sequence encodes CAISERLADTDTQYF.

The count of this clone is one. The chain carries TRBV19 and TRBJ2-4; a weak D match, TRBD2 (5 bases). V was trimmed by 5 bases and J by 2 bases, leaving 16 bases between them. Looked up from germline, CDR1 is LNHDA and CDR2 is SQIVND (reference sequence). The CDR3 sequence is 16 residues long. Here the CDR3 DNA reads TGTGCCAGTAGTGACGACCTAAGCGGTCCCAAAAACATTCAGTACTTC. Protein product: CASSDDLSGPKNIQYF. Together with reference TRBV19 and TRBJ2-4, the CDR3 gives the full variable domain: DGGITQSPKYLFRKEGQNVTLSCEQNLNHDAMYWYRQDPGQGLRLIYYSQIVNDFQKGDIAEGYSVSREKKESFPLTVTSAQKNPTAFYLCASSDDLSGPKNIQYFGAGTRLSVL.

The genes are TRBV5-8 and TRBJ2-1, with 8 positions matching TRBD2. Germline CDR1 is SGHTS and CDR2 is YDEGEE. The ends lost 4 bases at V and 4 bases at J; junction bases unmatched: 7. The CDR3 runs to 15 residues. The CDR3 sequence: CASSPGTSGYNEQFF. The DNA for the CDR3 is TGTGCCAGCAGCCCGGGAACTAGCGGTTACAATGAGCAGTTCTTC.

This clone has a handful of counts. The chain joins TRBV2 to TRBJ2-2, with D possibly TRBD2 on 6 matching bases. The V and J ends lost 10 bases and 4 bases respectively, with 10 bases between them. CDR1 is SNHLY and CDR2 is FYNNEI in the germline V gene. CDR3 length equals 12 residues. CDR3 coding DNA: TGTGCCACCGTGGGAGGCACCGGGGAGCTGTTTTTT. It specifies CATVGGTGELFF.

This chain connects TRBV1 to TRBJ2-2; the table's D call, TRBD2, was not checked against the DNA. TRBV1 has pseudogene status. CDR3 length: 18 residues. As DNA, the CDR3 is TGCACCAGCAGCCATCCACGGACTAGCGCCAAAAACACCGGGGAGCTGTTTTTT. It codes for CTSSHPRTSAKNTGELFF.